One sample yielded the 25 T cell receptor beta chains listed below, sequenced in a study of T cell responses to AZD1222 COVID-19 vaccine. Data came from immunoSEQ multiplex PCR; TCRdb stores just in-frame clones and leaves some out. The sample has fewer than 200,000 clones; around 88% are singletons. Sequences were derived from peripheral blood, sampled 28 days after the second AZD1222 dose. Source of these receptors: an adult who received the AZD1222 COVID-19 vaccine.

The chain is built from TRBV5-5 and TRBJ1-5; D gene ambiguous. Germline lookup yields CDR1 SGHKS and CDR2 YYEKEE (reference sequence). This CDR3 contains 13 residues. V was clipped by 2 bases and J by 1 base, with 4 bases between them. CDR3 in amino acids: CASSFGSNQPQHF. Here the CDR3 DNA reads TGTGCCAGCAGCTTCGGCAGCAATCAGCCCCAGCATTTT.

The genes are TRBV15 and TRBJ2-1, with D unresolved. Trimming removed 9 bases at V and 9 bases at J, with 18 bases between. The germline V gene has CDR1 LNHNV and CDR2 YYDKDF (reference sequence). This CDR3 comprises 13 residues. Written as DNA, the CDR3 is TGTGCCACTGAGGATTCCCCTAAGAGTGAGCAGTTCTTC. Translated: CATEDSPKSEQFF.

The chain links TRBV19 to TRBJ2-3, with D unclear. Germline-derived CDR1 and CDR2 are LNHDA and SQIVND (reference sequence). Deletions cut 1 base from V and 6 bases from J, with 14 bases between. The CDR3 is 15 amino acids. The CDR3 loop reads CASSIVGQAGDTQYF. The CDR3 coding sequence is TGTGCCAGTAGTATAGTAGGGCAGGCCGGGGATACGCAGTATTTT.

This clone was observed a single time. The chain has TRBV7-2 and TRBJ1-1; a possible D gene is TRBD1 (5 bases). V was trimmed by 0 bases and J by 1 base, leaving 9 bases between them. The CDR3 covers 15 residues. Per the germline V gene, CDR1 is SGHTA and CDR2 is FQGNSA. The chain's CDR3 is CASSLALTENTEAFF. CDR3 in DNA: TGTGCCAGCAGCTTAGCGTTGACAGAGAACACTGAAGCTTTCTTT. Based on the CDR3 plus reference TRBV7-2 and TRBJ1-1, the full variable domain is GAGVSQSPSNKVTEKGKDVELRCDPISGHTALYWYRQSLGQGLEFLIYFQGNSAPDKSGLPSDRFSAERTGGSVSTLTIQRTQQEDSAVYLCASSLALTENTEAFFGQGTRLTVV.

The chain recombines TRBV3-1 (or the pseudogene TRBV3-2) with TRBJ2-4; D tentatively reads TRBD1 or TRBD2 (6 bases each). Germline V lookup: CDR1 LGHDT, CDR2 YNNKEL (reference sequence). The CDR3 is 17 residues long. V lost 0 bases to trimming and J lost 6 bases, with 18 bases between them. CDR3 nucleotide sequence: TGTGCCAGCAGCCAAGAGAGGGGGGACTCTCGGGGAAACATTCAGTACTTC. The encoded protein is CASSQERGDSRGNIQYF.

The genes are TRBV19 and TRBJ1-4; D remains unclear. This CDR3 contains 14 residues. CDR1 is LNHDA, CDR2 SQIVND, per germline (reference sequence). V gave up 4 bases and J gave up 3 bases, with 9 bases separating them. CDR3 DNA: TGTGCCAGTAGTAATTGGGGAGCTAATGAAAAACTGTTTTTT. Its translation: CASSNWGANEKLFF.

This sequence joins TRBV25-1 and TRBJ1-2, with TRBD1 identical over 8 bases. This CDR3 is built from 17 residues. CDR1 MGHDK and CDR2 SYGVNS come from the germline V gene. With V trimmed by 2 bases and J by 4 bases, 12 bases remained unmatched. CDR3 nucleotides: TGTGCCAGCAGTGAACCGGGACAGGTTGTTGTCGGCTATGGCTACACCTTC. It codes for CASSEPGQVVVGYGYTF.

The J gene is TRBJ1-1, the V gene TRBV19, with D unclear. V lost 5 bases and J 4 bases, leaving 11 bases between the germline ends. The CDR3 is 13 residues long. Germline assignment: CDR1 LNHDA and CDR2 SQIVND (reference sequence). The CDR3 loop reads CASSVRVGTEAFF. The CDR3 DNA follows: TGTGCCAGTAGTGTGCGGGTGGGCACTGAAGCTTTCTTT.

The table lists this clone with a count of one. This CDR3 reads CASSPDGATGYGYTF. CDR3 DNA sequence: TGTGCCAGCAGCCCAGATGGGGCAACGGGCTATGGCTACACCTTC. This sequence joins TRBV7-3 and TRBJ1-2, with D possibly being TRBD1 (5 bases). V was trimmed by 5 bases and J by 4 bases, leaving 17 bases between them. CDR3 length: 15 amino acids. Germline CDR1 SGHTA, CDR2 FQGTGA.

This rearrangement joins TRBV6-5 to TRBJ1-2, with D perhaps TRBD1 (6 bases). CDR3 length: 12 residues. V lost 6 bases and J 8 bases, leaving 13 bases between the germline ends. Germline CDR1 MNHEY, CDR2 SVGAGI. CDR3 region: CASSLGGGGYTF. In DNA, the CDR3 is TGTGCCAGCAGCCTAGGTGGGGGCGGCTACACCTTC.

Details on this clone: The junction shows a germline mismatch at one end, possibly a read error. The V call is TRBV3-1 (or the pseudogene TRBV3-2), the J call TRBJ2-7, with D perhaps matching TRBD1 or TRBD2 (5 bases each). CDR1 is LGHDT and CDR2 is YNNKEL in the germline V gene (reference sequence). The CDR3 is 12 amino acids. Written as DNA, the CDR3 is TGTGCCAGCAGCCAAGGGCCGGGACGTAGCAACTTC. As protein: CASSQGPGRSNF.

The chain is built from TRBV9 and TRBJ2-5, with D tentatively TRBD2 (5 bases). CDR1 is SGDLS and CDR2 is YYNGEE in the germline V gene. CDR3 size: 14 residues. Trimming took 0 bases from V and 4 from J, leaving 10 bases between them. CDR3: CASSVDLARETQYF. The CDR3 nucleotides are TGTGCCAGCAGCGTAGACCTAGCACGAGAGACCCAGTACTTC.

V is TRBV30 and J is TRBJ1-1; D uncertain. Germline V gene lookup returns CDR1 GTSNPN and CDR2 SVGIG (reference sequence). The CDR3 runs to 13 residues. V gave up 0 bases and J gave up 1 base, with 6 bases separating them. The CDR3 reads CAWSVKENTEAFF. As DNA, the CDR3 is TGTGCCTGGAGTGTTAAGGAGAACACTGAAGCTTTCTTT.

J is TRBJ1-1 and V is TRBV19; TRBD1 might be the D (5 bases). There are 16 residues in the CDR3. Germline loops: CDR1 LNHDA, CDR2 SQIVND (reference sequence). The V end lost 4 bases, the J end lost 0 bases, and 15 bases lay between the germline ends. CDR3 region: CASSRGTVFMNTEAFF. The CDR3 DNA sequence: TGTGCCAGTAGTAGGGGGACGGTTTTTATGAACACTGAAGCTTTCTTT.

The V call is TRBV14, the J call TRBJ1-2, with TRBD1 identical over 8 bases. The CDR3 extends over 15 amino acids. The germline CDR1 and CDR2 sequences are SGHDN and FVKESK. V lost 1 base, J lost 4 bases, and 5 bases stayed unmatched. Here the CDR3 DNA reads TGTGCCAGCAGCCAAGCGGGACAGGCCCTCTATGGCTACACCTTC. Its protein is CASSQAGQALYGYTF.

This rearrangement joins TRBV10-3 to TRBJ2-2, with a possible D match to TRBD1 (6 bases). The CDR3 extends over 15 amino acids. Germline V gene lookup returns CDR1 ENHRY and CDR2 SYGVKD. V lost 4 bases to trimming and J lost 7 bases, with 16 bases between them. The CDR3: CAISAEAGAGGELFF. The CDR3 nucleotides read TGTGCCATCAGTGCTGAGGCAGGGGCGGGCGGGGAGCTGTTTTTT.

The chain employs TRBV19 and TRBJ2-3; TRBD1 agrees at 11 bases. The length of the CDR3 is 13 residues. Germline trimming cut 11 bases from V and 6 bases from J; bases unmatched to any gene: 7. The germline V gene encodes CDR1 LNHDA and CDR2 SQIVND (reference sequence). CDR3 nucleotide sequence: TGTGCCTCCGGGACAGGGGGGATGGATACGCAGTATTTT. Its translation is CASGTGGMDTQYF. Full variable domain (outside the CDR3, taken from reference TRBV19 and TRBJ2-3): DGGITQSPKYLFRKEGQNVTLSCEQNLNHDAMYWYRQDPGQGLRLIYYSQIVNDFQKGDIAEGYSVSREKKESFPLTVTSAQKNPTAFYLCASGTGGMDTQYFGPGTRLTVL.

The chain carries TRBV5-1 and TRBJ2-5; 7 bases map to TRBD1. The CDR3 contains 14 residues. V gave up 4 bases and J gave up 1 base; unmatched junction bases: 4. The germline CDR1 and CDR2 sequences are SGHRS and YFSETQ. The CDR3 is CASSPGTAQETQYF. CDR3 nucleotide sequence: TGCGCCAGCAGCCCCGGGACAGCCCAAGAGACCCAGTACTTC. The complete variable domain, with remaining parts taken from reference TRBV5-1 and TRBJ2-5, reads KAGVTQTPRYLIKTRGQQVTLSCSPISGHRSVSWYQQTPGQGLQFLFEYFSETQRNKGNFPGRFSGRQFSNSRSEMNVSTLELGDSALYLCASSPGTAQETQYFGPGTRLLVL.

The chain recombines TRBV10-3 with TRBJ2-7, with 11 positions matching TRBD1. V gave up 10 bases and J gave up 6 bases; unmatched junction bases: 8. Germline V gene lookup returns CDR1 ENHRY and CDR2 SYGVKD. This CDR3 has 13 amino acids. The CDR3 loop reads CANMAGQGGEQYF. For the CDR3, the DNA is TGTGCCAACATGGCGGGACAGGGGGGCGAGCAGTACTTC.

This chain connects TRBV7-9 to TRBJ1-1, with 7 nucleotides matching TRBD1. The length of the CDR3 is 15 residues. The germline CDR1 and CDR2 sequences are SEHNR and FQNEAQ (reference sequence). Trimming took 3 bases from V and 4 from J; bases not matched to a gene: 8. CDR3 region: CASSLAGTASTEAFF. As DNA, the CDR3 is TGTGCCAGCAGCTTGGCCGGGACAGCGAGCACTGAAGCTTTCTTT.

The chain combines TRBV29-1 with TRBJ1-2, with D possibly TRBD1 on 6 matching bases. Trimming pared 3 bases from V and 3 bases from J, leaving 17 bases between. CDR1 is SQVTM and CDR2 is ANQGSEA in the germline V gene. The CDR3 consists of 15 residues. CDR3 sequence: CSVDPGQTHDYGYTF. The CDR3 nucleotides read TGCAGCGTTGACCCGGGACAAACTCACGACTATGGCTACACCTTC.

The chain couples TRBV25-1 to TRBJ1-1; no clear D gene. Per the germline V gene, CDR1 is MGHDK and CDR2 is SYGVNS. The CDR3 contains 12 residues. V was trimmed by 8 bases and J by 1 base, leaving 8 bases between them. The CDR3 region has the DNA TGTGCCAGCGGAACAGAGAACACTGAAGCTTTCTTT. This codes for CASGTENTEAFF.

V usage is TRBV5-4 and J usage is TRBJ1-2, with 9 nucleotides matching TRBD1. The CDR3 sequence is 15 residues long. The germline CDR1 and CDR2 sequences are SGHNT and YYREEE (reference sequence). Losses at the gene ends were 4 bases for V and 0 bases for J; bases not matched to a gene: 4. The CDR3 is CASSIRQGANYGYTF. CDR3 sequence (DNA): TGTGCCAGCAGCATCCGACAGGGGGCTAACTATGGCTACACCTTC.

This clone appeared once. The rearrangement links TRBV6-5 to TRBJ2-5; D perhaps matches TRBD1 (6 bases). V was shortened by 6 bases and J by 5 bases, with 16 bases between the two germline ends. CDR1 is MNHEY, CDR2 SVGAGI, per germline. The CDR3 length is 14 residues. The DNA of the CDR3 is TGTGCCAGCAGGGAGCCAGGGGAGTCGGAGACCCAGTACTTC. Amino acids: CASREPGESETQYF.

The chain carries TRBV7-3 and TRBJ2-7; the match to TRBD1 covers 10 bases. With 5 bases clipped from V and 4 bases from J, the junction kept 5 bases outside the gene matches. Germline CDR1 is SGHTA and CDR2 is FQGTGA. The CDR3 is 14 amino acids. CDR3 region: CASSPTGGAYEQYF. CDR3 nucleotide sequence: TGTGCCAGCAGCCCGACAGGGGGCGCGTACGAGCAGTACTTC.